This T cell receptor (beta chain) originates from a study of shared clonotypes between healthy human individuals. V dropped 4 bases and J dropped 2 bases, with 19 bases sitting between them. The CDR3 is made up of 16 amino acids. The germline CDR1 and CDR2 sequences are SGHTS and YDEGEE. Every subset's genomic DNA went evenly onto several immunoSEQ plates. Profiling relied on immunoSEQ multiplex PCR, and the TCRdb table lists in-frame clones only, not all of them. In the table there are 2 million to 2.5 million clones, 85% to 95% of which are singletons. Sequencing was performed on naive CD4+ T cells from PBMCs. Stated subset: CD45RA+ positively selected. The clonotype was recovered from a man younger than 35 in good health. Some clones in this sample may be carry-over from other donors' samples. V gene TRBV5-8 combines with J gene TRBJ2-7, with D unclear. The CDR3 DNA reads as TGTGCCAGCAGCCAGAATATAGATCCCGAAGCCTACGAGCAGTACTTC. Translated, it gives CASSQNIDPEAYEQYF.